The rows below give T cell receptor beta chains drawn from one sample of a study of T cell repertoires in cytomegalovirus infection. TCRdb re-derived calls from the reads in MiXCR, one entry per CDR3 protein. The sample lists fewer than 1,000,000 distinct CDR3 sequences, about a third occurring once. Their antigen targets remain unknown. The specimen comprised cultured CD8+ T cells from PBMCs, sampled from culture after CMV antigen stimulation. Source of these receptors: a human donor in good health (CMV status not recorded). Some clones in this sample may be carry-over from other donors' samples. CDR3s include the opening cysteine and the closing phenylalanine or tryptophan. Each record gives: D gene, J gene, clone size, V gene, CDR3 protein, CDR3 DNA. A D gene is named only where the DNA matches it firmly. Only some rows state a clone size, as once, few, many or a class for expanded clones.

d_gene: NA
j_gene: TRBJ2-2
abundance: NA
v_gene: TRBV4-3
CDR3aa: CASSQEAAGASTNTGELFF
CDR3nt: TGCGCCAGCAGCCAAGAAGCCGCAGGGGCCTCTACCAACACCGGGGAGCTGTTTTTT

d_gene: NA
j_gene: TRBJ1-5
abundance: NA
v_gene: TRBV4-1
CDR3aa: CASSSGTGAQHF
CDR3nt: TGCGCCAGCAGCTCCGGGACCGGGGCCCAGCATTTT

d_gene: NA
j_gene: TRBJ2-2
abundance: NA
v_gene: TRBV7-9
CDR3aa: CASSSTRLGTGELFF
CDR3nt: TGTGCCAGCAGCTCCACTAGGTTGGGCACCGGGGAGCTGTTTTTT

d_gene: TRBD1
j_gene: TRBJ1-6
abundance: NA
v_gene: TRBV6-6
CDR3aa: CASSSDQGAGSPLHF
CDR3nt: TGTGCCAGCAGTTCCGACCAGGGGGCGGGATCACCCCTCCACTTT

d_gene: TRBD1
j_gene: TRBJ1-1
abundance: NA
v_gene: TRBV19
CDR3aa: CASSPRDRGTNTEAFF
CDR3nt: TGTGCCAGTAGTCCCCGGGACAGGGGGACTAACACTGAAGCTTTCTTT

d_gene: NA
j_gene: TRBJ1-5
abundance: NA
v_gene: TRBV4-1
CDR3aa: CASSQVDGNQPQHF
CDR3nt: TGCGCCAGCAGCCAAGTGGACGGCAATCAGCCCCAGCATTTT

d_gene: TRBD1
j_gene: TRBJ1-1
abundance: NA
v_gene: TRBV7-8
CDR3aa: CASSLETGGVKHSFF
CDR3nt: TGTGCCAGCAGCTTAGAGACAGGGGGCGTAAAGCATTCTTTCTTT

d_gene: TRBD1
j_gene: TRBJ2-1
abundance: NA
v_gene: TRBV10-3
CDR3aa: CVITAGTGLNNEQFF
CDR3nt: TGTGTCATCACCGCCGGGACAGGGCTTAACAATGAGCAGTTCTTC

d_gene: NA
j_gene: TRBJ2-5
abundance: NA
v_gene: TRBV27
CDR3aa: CASSLGRITYQETQYF
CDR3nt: TGTGCCAGCAGTTTAGGCCGAATAACGTACCAAGAGACCCAGTACTTC

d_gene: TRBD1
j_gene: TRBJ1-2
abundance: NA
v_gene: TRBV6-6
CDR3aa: CASSLDRRILANYGYTF
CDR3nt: TGTGCCAGCAGCTTGGACAGGCGGATCCTCGCCAACTATGGCTACACCTTC

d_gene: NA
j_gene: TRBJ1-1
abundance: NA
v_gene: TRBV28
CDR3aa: CASTAPGQEAFF
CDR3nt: TGTGCCAGCACCGCCCCGGGACAAGAAGCTTTCTTT

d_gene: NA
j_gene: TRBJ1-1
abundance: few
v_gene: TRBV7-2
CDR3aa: CASSLDLGGATEAFF
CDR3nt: TGTGCCAGCAGCTTAGACCTAGGAGGGGCCACTGAAGCTTTCTTT

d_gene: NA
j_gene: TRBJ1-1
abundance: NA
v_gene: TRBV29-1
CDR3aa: CSVEDLALEAFF
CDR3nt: TGCAGCGTTGAAGATCTTGCCCTTGAAGCTTTCTTT

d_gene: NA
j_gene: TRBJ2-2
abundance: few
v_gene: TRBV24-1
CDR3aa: CATSFARRGTGELFF
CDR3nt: TGTGCCACCAGTTTCGCACGCCGGGGTACCGGGGAGCTGTTTTTT

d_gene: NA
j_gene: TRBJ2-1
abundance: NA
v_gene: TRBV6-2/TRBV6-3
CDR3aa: CASTLSVTALFFF
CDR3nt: TGTGCCAGCACCCTGTCGGTTACGGCCCTATTTTTCTTC

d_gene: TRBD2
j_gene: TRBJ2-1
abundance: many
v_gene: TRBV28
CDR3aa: CASSYYGGVNEQFF
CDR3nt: TGTGCCAGCAGTTATTATGGGGGGGTCAATGAGCAGTTCTTC

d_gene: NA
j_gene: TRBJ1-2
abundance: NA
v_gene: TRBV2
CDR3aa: CASSEALLSEGNHYGYTF
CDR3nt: TGTGCCAGCAGTGAAGCGCTTTTGAGTGAAGGGAATCACTATGGCTACACCTTC

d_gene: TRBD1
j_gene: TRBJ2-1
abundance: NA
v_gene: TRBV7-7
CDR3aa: CASSLGGQSYNEQFF
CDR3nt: TGTGCTAGCAGCTTAGGGGGACAGTCCTACAATGAGCAGTTCTTC

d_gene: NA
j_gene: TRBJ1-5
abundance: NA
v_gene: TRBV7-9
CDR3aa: CASKPDGSNQPQHF
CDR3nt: TGTGCCAGCAAACCAGACGGTAGCAATCAGCCCCAGCATTTT

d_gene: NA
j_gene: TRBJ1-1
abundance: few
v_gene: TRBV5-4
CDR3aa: CASSGDGGEAFF
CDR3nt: TGTGCCAGCAGCGGCGACGGGGGTGAAGCTTTCTTT

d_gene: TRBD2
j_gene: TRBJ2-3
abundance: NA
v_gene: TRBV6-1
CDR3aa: CASRPSGGEPDTQYF
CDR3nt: TGTGCCAGCAGGCCTAGCGGGGGGGAGCCAGATACGCAGTATTTT

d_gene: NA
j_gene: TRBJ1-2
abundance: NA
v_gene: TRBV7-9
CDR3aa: CASRSGVDYGYTF
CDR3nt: TGTGCCAGCAGATCAGGGGTGGACTATGGCTACACCTTC

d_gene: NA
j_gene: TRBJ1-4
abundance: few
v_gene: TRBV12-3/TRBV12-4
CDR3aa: CASSPDSPAMELFF
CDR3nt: TGTGCCAGCAGTCCCGACAGTCCCGCCATGGAACTGTTTTTT

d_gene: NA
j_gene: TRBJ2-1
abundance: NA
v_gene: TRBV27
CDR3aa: CASSLLTRQVYNEQFF
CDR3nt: TGTGCCAGCAGTTTATTGACGAGACAGGTTTACAATGAGCAGTTCTTC

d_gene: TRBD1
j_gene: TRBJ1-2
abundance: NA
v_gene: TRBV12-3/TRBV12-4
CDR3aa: CASSAMGQGAYYYGYTF
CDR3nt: TGTGCCAGCAGCGCTATGGGACAGGGGGCCTACTATTATGGCTACACCTTC

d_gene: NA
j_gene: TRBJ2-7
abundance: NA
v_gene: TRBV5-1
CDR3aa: CASSYRGTEYGQYF
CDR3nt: TGCGCCAGCAGTTACCGAGGGACTGAGTACGGGCAGTACTTC

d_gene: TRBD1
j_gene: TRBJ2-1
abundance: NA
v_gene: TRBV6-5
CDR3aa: CASSYGDRNNEQFF
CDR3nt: TGTGCCAGCAGTTATGGGGACAGAAACAATGAGCAGTTCTTC

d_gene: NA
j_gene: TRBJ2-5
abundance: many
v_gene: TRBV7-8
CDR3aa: CASRFPGGFETQYF
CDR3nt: TGTGCCAGCAGATTTCCCGGGGGTTTTGAGACCCAGTACTTC

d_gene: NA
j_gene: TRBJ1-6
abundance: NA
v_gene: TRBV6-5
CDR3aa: CASSYPDRVGNSPLHF
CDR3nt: TGTGCCAGCAGTTACCCGGACCGCGTGGGTAATTCACCCCTCCACTTT

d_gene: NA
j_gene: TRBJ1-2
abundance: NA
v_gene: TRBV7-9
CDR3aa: CASSRGQLYGYTF
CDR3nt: TGTGCCAGCAGCAGGGGACAACTCTATGGCTACACCTTC

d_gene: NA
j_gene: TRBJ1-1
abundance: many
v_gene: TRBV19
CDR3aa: CGTGFAEAFF
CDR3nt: TGTGGCACAGGGTTCGCTGAAGCTTTCTTT

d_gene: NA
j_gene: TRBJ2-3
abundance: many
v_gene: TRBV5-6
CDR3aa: CASSSGTPDYVNTQYF
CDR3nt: TGTGCCAGCAGCTCCGGGACACCGGATTATGTGAATACGCAGTATTTT

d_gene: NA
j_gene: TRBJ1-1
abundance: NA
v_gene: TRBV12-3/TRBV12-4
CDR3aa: CASSLGGMGAFF
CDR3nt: TGTGCCAGCAGTTTAGGTGGGATGGGAGCTTTCTTT

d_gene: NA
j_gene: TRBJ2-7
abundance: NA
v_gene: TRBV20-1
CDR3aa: CSASGEGTSYEQYF
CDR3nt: TGCAGTGCTTCAGGGGAGGGGACCTCCTACGAGCAGTACTTC

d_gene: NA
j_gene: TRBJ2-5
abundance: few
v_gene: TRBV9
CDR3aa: CASSVDGTQGETQYF
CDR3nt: TGTGCCAGCAGCGTAGACGGCACCCAAGGGGAGACCCAGTACTTC

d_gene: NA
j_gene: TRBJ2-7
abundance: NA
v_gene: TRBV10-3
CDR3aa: CAISEEEFRKGVVGRGTVSYEQYF
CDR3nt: TGTGCCATCAGTGAGGAGGAGTTCCGGAAAGGGGTCGTCGGGCGGGGTACGGTCTCCTACGAGCAGTACTTC

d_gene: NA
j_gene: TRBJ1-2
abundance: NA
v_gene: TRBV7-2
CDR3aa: CASSLSPGALANYGYTF
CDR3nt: TGTGCCAGCAGCTTATCACCGGGAGCTTTAGCTAACTATGGCTACACCTTC

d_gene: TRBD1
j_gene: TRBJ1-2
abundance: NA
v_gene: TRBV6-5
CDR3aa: CASIHTGVGYTF
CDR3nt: TGTGCCAGCATTCATACAGGGGTTGGCTACACCTTC

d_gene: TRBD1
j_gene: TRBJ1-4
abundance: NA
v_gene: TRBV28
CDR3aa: CASLTGMGEKLFF
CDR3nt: TGTGCCAGCCTGACAGGGATGGGTGAAAAACTGTTTTTT

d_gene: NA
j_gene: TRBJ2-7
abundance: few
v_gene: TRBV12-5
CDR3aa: CASGSIYEQYF
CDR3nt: TGTGCTAGTGGTTCGATATACGAGCAGTACTTC

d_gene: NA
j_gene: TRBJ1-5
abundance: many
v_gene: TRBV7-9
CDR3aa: CASSESNQPQHF
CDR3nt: TGTGCCAGCAGCGAGAGCAATCAGCCCCAGCATTTT

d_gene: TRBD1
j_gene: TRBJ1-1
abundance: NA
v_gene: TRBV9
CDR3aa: CASSGGQGSGTEAFF
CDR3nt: TGTGCCAGCAGCGGGGGACAGGGATCGGGAACTGAAGCTTTCTTT

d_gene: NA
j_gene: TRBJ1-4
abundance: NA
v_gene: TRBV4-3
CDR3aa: CASSQDWDQTNEKLFF
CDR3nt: TGCGCCAGCAGCCAAGATTGGGACCAAACTAATGAAAAACTGTTTTTT

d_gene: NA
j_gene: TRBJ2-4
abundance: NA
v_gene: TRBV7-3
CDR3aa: CASSLVVDIQYF
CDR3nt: TGTGCCAGCAGCTTAGTTGTAGACATTCAGTACTTC

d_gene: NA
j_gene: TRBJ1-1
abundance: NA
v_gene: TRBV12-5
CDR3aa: CASGLAPGWTANTEAFF
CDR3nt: TGTGCTAGTGGTTTGGCCCCGGGGTGGACAGCGAACACTGAAGCTTTCTTT

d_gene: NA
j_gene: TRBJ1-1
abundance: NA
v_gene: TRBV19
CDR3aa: CASVVSRTEAFF
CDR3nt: TGTGCCTCCGTAGTATCGAGGACTGAAGCTTTCTTT